The T cell receptor (beta chain) under discussion was sequenced for a study of OX40 agonist ivuxolimab in advanced cancers. The assay was immunoSEQ multiplex PCR, and TCRdb's table has in-frame clones only and misses some. The sample lists over 65,000 clones; 84% were seen once. The germline gives CDR1 MGHRA, CDR2 YSYEKL. This CDR3 region has 16 residues. A remark on this clone: At one end, the junction sequence differs from germline, possibly due to a read error. Other DNA sequences of this sample code for an identical CDR3.

The input for sequencing was CD4+ or CD8+ T cells sorted from blood, taken in a trial of the OX40 agonist ivuxolimab. This TCR came from an adult with an advanced solid tumor such as melanoma, head and neck, liver or kidney cancer. The chain carries TRBV4-1 and TRBJ2-7, with D maybe TRBD1 (6 bases). The chain's CDR3 is CASSHPTRDTGREQYF. The DNA for the CDR3 is TGCGCTAGCAGTCATCCAACCCGGGACACGGGTCGGGAGCAGTACTTC.